The clone carrying this T cell receptor (beta chain) was counted ten times or more. As yet, its antigen is unknown. The data originate from a study of T cells in Graves' hyperthyroidism and ophthalmopathy. Notes on the study in general: Blood also held most thyroid clonotypes expanded beyond 0.001.

Uncontrolled infection, other autoimmune disease, pregnancy or lactation excluded patients. PBMCs were derived from roughly 10 ml fresh peripheral blood. CDR1 MDHEN and CDR2 SYDVKM come from the germline V gene. V lost 4 bases, J lost 0 bases, and 15 bases lay in between. This CDR3 comprises 16 residues. Amplified regions were TCR beta CDR3 sequences from RNA transcripts. A first-round RT-PCR of the TCR CDR3 used the HTBI primer set. Using its own MiXCR run on the multiplex PCR reads, TCRdb lists one record per CDR3 protein. In the table there are about 500,000 distinct CDR3 sequences, roughly a sixth of which are singletons.

This sequence joins TRBV28 and TRBJ1-1; the D is unclear. Sample: blood. This TCR was recovered from a woman between 18 and 29 years old with Graves' ophthalmopathy. This chain's CDR3 is CASSSKSFSMNTEAFF. The DNA for the CDR3 is TGTGCCAGCAGTTCAAAGTCGTTTTCCATGAACACTGAAGCTTTCTTT. The full variable domain, completed using reference TRBV28 and TRBJ1-1, is DVKVTQSSRYLVKRTGEKVFLECVQDMDHENMFWYRQDPGLGLRLIYFSYDVKMKEKGDIPEGYSVSREKKERFSLILESASTNQTSMYLCASSSKSFSMNTEAFFGQGTRLTVV.